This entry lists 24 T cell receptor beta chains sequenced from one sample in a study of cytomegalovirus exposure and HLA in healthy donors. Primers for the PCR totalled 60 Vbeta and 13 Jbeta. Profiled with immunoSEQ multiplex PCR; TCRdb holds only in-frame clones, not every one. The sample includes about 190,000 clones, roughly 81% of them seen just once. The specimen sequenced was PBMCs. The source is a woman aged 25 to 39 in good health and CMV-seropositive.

Here the CDR3 DNA reads TGCAGCGTTTTTGAACCCTGGGAGAAAGAGACCCAGTACTTC. This encodes CSVFEPWEKETQYF. V is TRBV29-1 and J is TRBJ2-5, with D possibly TRBD2 on 5 matching bases. Per germline, CDR1 SQVTM and CDR2 ANQGSEA. Trimming took 5 bases from V and 3 from J, leaving 16 bases between them. The CDR3 has 14 residues.

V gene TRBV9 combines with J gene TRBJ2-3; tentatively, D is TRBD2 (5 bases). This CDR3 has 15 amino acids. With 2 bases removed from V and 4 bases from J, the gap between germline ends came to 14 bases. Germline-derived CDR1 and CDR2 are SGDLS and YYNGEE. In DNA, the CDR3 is TGTGCCAGCAGCGTGGACTCGCCATTCGCAGATACGCAGTATTTT. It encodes CASSVDSPFADTQYF. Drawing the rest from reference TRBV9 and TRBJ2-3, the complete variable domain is DSGVTQTPKHLITATGQRVTLRCSPRSGDLSVYWYQQSLDQGLQFLIQYYNGEERAKGNILERFSAQQFPDLHSELNLSSLELGDSALYFCASSVDSPFADTQYFGPGTRLTVL.

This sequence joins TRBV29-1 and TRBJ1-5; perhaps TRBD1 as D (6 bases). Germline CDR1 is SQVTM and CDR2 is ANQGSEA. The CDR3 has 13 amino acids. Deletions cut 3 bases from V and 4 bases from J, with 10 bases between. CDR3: CSVDGGVNQPQHF. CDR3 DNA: TGCAGCGTTGATGGGGGCGTGAATCAGCCCCAGCATTTT.

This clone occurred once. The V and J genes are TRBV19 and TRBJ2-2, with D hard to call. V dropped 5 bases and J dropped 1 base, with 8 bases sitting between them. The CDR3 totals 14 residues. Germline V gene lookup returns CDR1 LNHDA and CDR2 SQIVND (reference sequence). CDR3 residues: CASSSYENTGELFF. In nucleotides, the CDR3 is TGTGCCAGTAGTTCCTACGAGAACACCGGGGAGCTGTTTTTT. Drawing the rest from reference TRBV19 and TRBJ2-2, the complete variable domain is DGGITQSPKYLFRKEGQNVTLSCEQNLNHDAMYWYRQDPGQGLRLIYYSQIVNDFQKGDIAEGYSVSREKKESFPLTVTSAQKNPTAFYLCASSSYENTGELFFGEGSRLTVL.

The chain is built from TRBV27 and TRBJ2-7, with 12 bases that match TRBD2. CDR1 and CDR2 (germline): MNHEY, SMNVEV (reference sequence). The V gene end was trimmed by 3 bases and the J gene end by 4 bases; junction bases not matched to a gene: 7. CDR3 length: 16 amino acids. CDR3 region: CASSLDFGLAGYEQYF. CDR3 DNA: TGTGCCAGCAGTTTGGATTTCGGACTAGCGGGATACGAGCAGTACTTC.

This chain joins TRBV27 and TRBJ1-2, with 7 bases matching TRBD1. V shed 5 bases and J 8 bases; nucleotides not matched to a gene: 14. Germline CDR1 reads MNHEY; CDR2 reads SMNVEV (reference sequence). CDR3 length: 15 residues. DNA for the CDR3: TGTGCCAGCAGTCCCTGGGACAGCTATGCCCAAGGCTACACCTTC. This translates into CASSPWDSYAQGYTF.

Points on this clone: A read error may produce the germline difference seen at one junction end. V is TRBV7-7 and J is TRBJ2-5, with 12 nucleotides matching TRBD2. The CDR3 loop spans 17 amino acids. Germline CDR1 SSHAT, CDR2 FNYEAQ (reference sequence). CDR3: CASSTPGTSGFVETQYF. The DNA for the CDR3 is TGTGCTAGCAGCACCCCCGGGACTAGCGGGTTTGTAGAGACCCAGTACTTC.

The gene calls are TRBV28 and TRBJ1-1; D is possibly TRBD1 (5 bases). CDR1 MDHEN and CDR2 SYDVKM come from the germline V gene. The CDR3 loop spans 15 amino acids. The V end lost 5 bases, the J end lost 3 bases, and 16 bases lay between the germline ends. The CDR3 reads CASSTRQKKDTEAFF. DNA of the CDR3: TGTGCCAGCAGTACCCGACAGAAAAAGGACACTGAAGCTTTCTTT. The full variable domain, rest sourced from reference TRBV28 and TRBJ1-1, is DVKVTQSSRYLVKRTGEKVFLECVQDMDHENMFWYRQDPGLGLRLIYFSYDVKMKEKGDIPEGYSVSREKKERFSLILESASTNQTSMYLCASSTRQKKDTEAFFGQGTRLTVV.

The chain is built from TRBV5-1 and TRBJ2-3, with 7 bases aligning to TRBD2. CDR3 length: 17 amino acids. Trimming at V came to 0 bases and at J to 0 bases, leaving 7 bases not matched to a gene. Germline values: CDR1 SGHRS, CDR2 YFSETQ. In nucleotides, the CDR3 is TGCGCCAGCAGCTTGGCCGTCGGGGGGTTTAGCACAGATACGCAGTATTTT. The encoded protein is CASSLAVGGFSTDTQYF. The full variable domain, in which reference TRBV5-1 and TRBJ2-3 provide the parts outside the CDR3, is KAGVTQTPRYLIKTRGQQVTLSCSPISGHRSVSWYQQTPGQGLQFLFEYFSETQRNKGNFPGRFSGRQFSNSRSEMNVSTLELGDSALYLCASSLAVGGFSTDTQYFGPGTRLTVL.

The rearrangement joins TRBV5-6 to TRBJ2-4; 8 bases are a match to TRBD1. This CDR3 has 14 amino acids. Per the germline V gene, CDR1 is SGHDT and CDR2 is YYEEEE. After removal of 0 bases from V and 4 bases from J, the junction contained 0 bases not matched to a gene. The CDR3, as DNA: TGTGCCAGCAGCTTGGGACAGGGGAAAAACATTCAGTACTTC. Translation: CASSLGQGKNIQYF.

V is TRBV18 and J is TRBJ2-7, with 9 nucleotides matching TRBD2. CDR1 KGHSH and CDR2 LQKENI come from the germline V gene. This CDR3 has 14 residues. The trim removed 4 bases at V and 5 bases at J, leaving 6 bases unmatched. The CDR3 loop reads CASSLGGLANEQYF. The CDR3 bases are TGTGCCAGCTCACTTGGGGGACTAGCAAACGAGCAGTACTTC.

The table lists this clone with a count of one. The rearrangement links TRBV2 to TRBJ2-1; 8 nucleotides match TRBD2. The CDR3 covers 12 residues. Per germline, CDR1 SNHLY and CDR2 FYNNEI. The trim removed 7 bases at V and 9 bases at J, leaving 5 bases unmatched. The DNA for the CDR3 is TGTGCCAGCACCCCCCGGGGGGGTGAGCAGTTCTTC. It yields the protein CASTPRGGEQFF.

CDR3 in amino acids: CASSGQGINTEAFF. The CDR3 DNA is TGTGCCAGCAGTGGACAGGGAATTAACACTGAAGCTTTCTTT. This chain connects TRBV11-2 to TRBJ1-1; TRBD1 agrees at 8 bases. There are 14 residues in the CDR3. The V and J ends lost 6 bases and 2 bases, in that order; junction bases with no gene match: 5. From germline, CDR1 is SGHAT and CDR2 FQNNGV.

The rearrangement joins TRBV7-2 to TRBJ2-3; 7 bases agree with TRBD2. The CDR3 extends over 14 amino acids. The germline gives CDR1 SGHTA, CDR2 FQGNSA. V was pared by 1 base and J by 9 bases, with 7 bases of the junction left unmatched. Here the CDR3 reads CASSLGGGPETQYF. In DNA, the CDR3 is TGTGCCAGCAGCTTAGGGGGAGGGCCGGAGACGCAGTATTTT.

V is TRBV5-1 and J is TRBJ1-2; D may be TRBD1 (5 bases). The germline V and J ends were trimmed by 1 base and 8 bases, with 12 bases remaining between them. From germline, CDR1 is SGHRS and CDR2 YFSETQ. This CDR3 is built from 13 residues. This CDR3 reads CASSLTGLGGYTF. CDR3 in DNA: TGCGCCAGCAGCTTGACAGGTTTAGGGGGCTACACCTTC.

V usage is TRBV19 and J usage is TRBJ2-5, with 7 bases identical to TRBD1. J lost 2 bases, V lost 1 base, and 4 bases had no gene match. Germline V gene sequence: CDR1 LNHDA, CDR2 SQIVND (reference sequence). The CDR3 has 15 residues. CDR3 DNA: TGTGCCAGTAGTATAGTCGGGACAGATCAAGAGACCCAGTACTTC. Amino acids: CASSIVGTDQETQYF.

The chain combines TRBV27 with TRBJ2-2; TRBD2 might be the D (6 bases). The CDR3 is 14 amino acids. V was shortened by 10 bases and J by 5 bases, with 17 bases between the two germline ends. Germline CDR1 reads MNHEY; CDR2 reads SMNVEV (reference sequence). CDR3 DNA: TGTGCCACCGCGGGTGTTGGGGGGACCGGGGAGCTGTTTTTT. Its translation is CATAGVGGTGELFF.

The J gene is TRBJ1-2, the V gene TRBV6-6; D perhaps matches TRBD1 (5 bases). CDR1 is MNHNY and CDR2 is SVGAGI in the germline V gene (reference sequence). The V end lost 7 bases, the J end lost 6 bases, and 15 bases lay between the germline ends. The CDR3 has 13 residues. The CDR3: CASTPDILNGYTF. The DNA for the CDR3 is TGTGCCAGCACTCCGGACATACTGAATGGCTACACCTTC.

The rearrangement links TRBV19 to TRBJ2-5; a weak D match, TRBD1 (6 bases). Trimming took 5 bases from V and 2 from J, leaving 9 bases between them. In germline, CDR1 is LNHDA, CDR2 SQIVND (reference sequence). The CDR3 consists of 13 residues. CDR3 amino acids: CASSAQGQETQYF. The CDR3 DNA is TGTGCCAGTAGTGCACAGGGTCAAGAGACCCAGTACTTC.

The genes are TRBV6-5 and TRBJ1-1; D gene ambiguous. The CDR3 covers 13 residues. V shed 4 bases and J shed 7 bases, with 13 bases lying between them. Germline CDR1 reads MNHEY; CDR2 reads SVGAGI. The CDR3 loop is CASSSTSLGEAFF. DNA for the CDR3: TGTGCCAGCAGTTCGACATCGTTAGGTGAAGCTTTCTTT.

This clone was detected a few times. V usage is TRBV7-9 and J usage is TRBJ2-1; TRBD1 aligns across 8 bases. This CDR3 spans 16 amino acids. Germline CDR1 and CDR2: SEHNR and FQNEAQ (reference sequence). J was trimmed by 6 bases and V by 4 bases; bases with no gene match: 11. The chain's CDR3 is CASSYGTGGIANEQFF. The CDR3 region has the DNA TGTGCCAGCAGCTACGGTACAGGGGGGATAGCCAATGAGCAGTTCTTC.

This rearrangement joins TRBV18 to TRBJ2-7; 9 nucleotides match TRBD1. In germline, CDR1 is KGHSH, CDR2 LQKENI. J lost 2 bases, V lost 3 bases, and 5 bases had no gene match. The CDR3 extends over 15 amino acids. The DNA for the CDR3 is TGTGCCAGCTCACCGGGGACAGGGAGAGCCTACGAGCAGTACTTC. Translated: CASSPGTGRAYEQYF.

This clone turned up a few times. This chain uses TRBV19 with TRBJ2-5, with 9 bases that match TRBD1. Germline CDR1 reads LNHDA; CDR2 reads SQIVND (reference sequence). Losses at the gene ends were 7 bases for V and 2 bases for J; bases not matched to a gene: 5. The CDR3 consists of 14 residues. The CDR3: CASNGGQGQETQYF. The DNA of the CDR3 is TGTGCCAGTAATGGGGGACAGGGACAAGAGACCCAGTACTTC.

CDR3: CASSREGLRVNEQFF. Here the CDR3 DNA reads TGTGCCAGCAGTCGAGAGGGACTAAGGGTCAATGAGCAGTTCTTC. The genes are TRBV5-4 and TRBJ2-1, with TRBD2 identical over 7 bases. With V trimmed by 5 bases and J by 6 bases, 11 bases remained unmatched. CDR3 length equals 15 residues. Germline CDR1 is SGHNT and CDR2 is YYREEE (reference sequence).